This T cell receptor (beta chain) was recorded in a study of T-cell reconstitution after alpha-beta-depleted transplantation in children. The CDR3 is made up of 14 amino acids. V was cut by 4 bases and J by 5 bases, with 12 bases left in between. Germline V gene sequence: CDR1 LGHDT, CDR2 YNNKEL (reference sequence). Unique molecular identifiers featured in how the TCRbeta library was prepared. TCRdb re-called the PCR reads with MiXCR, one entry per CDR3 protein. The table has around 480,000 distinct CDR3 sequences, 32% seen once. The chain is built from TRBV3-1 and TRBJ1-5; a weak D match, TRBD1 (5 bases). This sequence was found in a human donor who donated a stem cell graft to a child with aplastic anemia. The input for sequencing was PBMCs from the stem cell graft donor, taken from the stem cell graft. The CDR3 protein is CASSPIGGDQPQHF. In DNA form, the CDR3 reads TGTGCCAGCAGCCCGATTGGGGGGGATCAGCCCCAGCATTTT. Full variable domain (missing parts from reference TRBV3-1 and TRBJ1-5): DTAVSQTPKYLVTQMGNDKSIKCEQNLGHDTMYWYKQDSKKFLKIMFSYNNKELIINETVPNRFSPKSPDKAHLNLHINSLELGDSAVYFCASSPIGGDQPQHFGDGTRLSIL.